The TCR beta chain described here comes from a study of T cells after yellow fever vaccination. Study-wide results and limits: A small share of clonotypes appeared in both CD4 and CD8 compartments. Subsequent booster samples again held most clones from primary vaccination (around 96% CD4, 85% to 90% CD8).

About this clonotype: Antigen unknown.

V lost 4 bases and J lost 1; bases outside the gene matches: 7. Germline V CDR1 and CDR2: SGHNT, YYREEE (reference sequence). This CDR3 contains 16 residues. The authors made TCR cDNA by 5'RACE template switching, adding a universal primer site and UMIs. One entry per CDR3 protein results from TCRdb running MiXCR on the 5' RACE reads. The table has some 70,000 distinct CDR3 sequences, just over 6.5% seen once. The TCR comes from a young man who received the YFV17D yellow fever vaccine. The V call is TRBV5-4, the J call TRBJ2-1; 8 bases fit TRBD1. Sequenced here: CD8+ T cells sorted from PBMCs, sampled around 45 days after the first yellow fever vaccination. As DNA, the CDR3 is TGTGCCAGCAGCGGGCCGGGACAGGAGTCCTACAATGAGCAGTTCTTC. Encoded protein: CASSGPGQESYNEQFF.